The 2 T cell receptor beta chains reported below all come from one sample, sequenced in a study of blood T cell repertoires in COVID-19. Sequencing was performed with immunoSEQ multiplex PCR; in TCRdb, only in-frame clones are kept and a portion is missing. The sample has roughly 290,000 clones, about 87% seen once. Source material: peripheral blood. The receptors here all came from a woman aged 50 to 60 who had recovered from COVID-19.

CDR3 residues: CASSPWGEGNEQFF. Here the CDR3 DNA reads TGTGCCAGCAGTCCGTGGGGGGAGGGAAATGAGCAGTTCTTC. This rearrangement joins TRBV28 to TRBJ2-1, with 7 bases matching TRBD2. The length of the CDR3 is 14 residues. Germline loops: CDR1 MDHEN, CDR2 SYDVKM. J lost 7 bases, V lost 5 bases, and 8 bases had no gene match.

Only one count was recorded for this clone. The DNA of the CDR3 is TGCGCCAGCAGCCCGACTAGCATGGGGCAAGAGACCCAGTACTTC. This gives the protein CASSPTSMGQETQYF. The rearrangement joins TRBV4-3 to TRBJ2-5; 7 bases are a match to TRBD2. V lost 4 bases and J lost 2; bases outside the gene matches: 7. CDR3 length equals 15 residues. The V gene's germline CDR1 is LGHNA and CDR2 YSLEER.